This T cell receptor beta chain originates from a study of blood T cells in healthy people across ages. Next came a second PCR, run for about 6 to 11 cycles, which used a sample-barcoded 5' primer along with a J-beta primer mix. TCRdb redid the calling of the 5' RACE reads with MiXCR, one entry per CDR3 protein. The data hold roughly 1.5 million distinct CDR3 sequences, with approximately 43% observed a single time. Every participating donor contributed about 10 milliliters of peripheral blood through a draw. Trimming cost V 0 bases and J 8 bases, with 11 bases left between them. The CDR3 runs 14 residues. The germline gives CDR1 LNHNV, CDR2 YYDKDF (reference sequence).

The chain carries TRBV15 and TRBJ2-1, with D tentatively TRBD1 (6 bases). The sample comprised blood. The receptor comes from a woman aged 18 to 35 in good health. The CDR3 coding sequence is TGTGCCACCAGCAGAGATCTAGGGGGTGATGAGCAGTTCTTC. Protein: CATSRDLGGDEQFF.